One and the same sample provided the 30 T cell receptor beta chains below, sequenced in a study of blood T cell repertoires in COVID-19. Sequencing was performed with immunoSEQ multiplex PCR; in TCRdb, only in-frame clones are kept and a portion is missing. Of about 300,000 clones listed, more than 75% are singletons. The sample comprised peripheral blood. The receptor set was obtained from a woman in her forties or fifties with acute or convalescent COVID-19.

This clone was picked up one time. The genes are TRBV5-6 and TRBJ1-5, with no clear D. Germline loops: CDR1 SGHDT, CDR2 YYEEEE. V was clipped by 4 bases and J by 0 bases, with 11 bases between them. The CDR3 has 15 residues. CDR3 sequence: CASSRESYSNQPQHF. The CDR3 region has the DNA TGTGCCAGCAGCAGGGAGAGCTATAGCAATCAGCCCCAGCATTTT.

The chain recombines TRBV7-9 with TRBJ1-3; D is ambiguous. The CDR3 contains 15 residues. Trimming stripped 5 bases from V and 0 bases from J, with 11 bases between. Germline V gene sequence: CDR1 SEHNR, CDR2 FQNEAQ (reference sequence). The CDR3 region is CASSHPDSSGNTIYF. In DNA, the CDR3 is TGTGCCAGCAGCCATCCAGATTCCTCTGGAAACACCATATATTTT.

The chain recombines TRBV7-6 with TRBJ1-1; weak D call: TRBD1 (5 bases). V was clipped by 2 bases and J by 0 bases, with 7 bases between them. The CDR3 is made up of 14 amino acids. The germline CDR1 and CDR2 sequences are SGHVS and FNYEAQ. CDR3 DNA sequence: TGTGCCAGCAGCTTAAGACAGCTGAACACTGAAGCTTTCTTT. Its translation: CASSLRQLNTEAFF.

J is TRBJ1-1 and V is TRBV7-2; D unclear. The CDR3 contains 14 residues. Deletions cut 1 base from V and 3 bases from J, with 9 bases between. Germline lookup yields CDR1 SGHTA and CDR2 FQGNSA. The CDR3 region is CASSLGHVDTEAFF. As DNA, the CDR3 is TGTGCCAGCAGCTTAGGGCACGTGGACACTGAAGCTTTCTTT.

The gene calls are TRBV5-1 and TRBJ2-3; D unresolved. CDR1 and CDR2 from the germline V gene are SGHRS and YFSETQ. The CDR3 extends over 15 amino acids. Between the trimmed V and J ends, which lost 0 bases and 2 bases, there was a span of 10 bases. DNA for the CDR3: TGCGCCAGCAGCTTGGGACTCCTCCCCACAGATACGCAGTATTTT. Its protein product is CASSLGLLPTDTQYF.

This chain connects TRBV7-9 to TRBJ2-7; 8 bases agree with TRBD2. Per the germline V gene, CDR1 is SEHNR and CDR2 is FQNEAQ (reference sequence). The CDR3 length is 17 residues. The trim removed 5 bases at V and 0 bases at J, leaving 12 bases unmatched. CDR3 bases: TGTGCCAGCAGCCCCGGGGACGGAAGCGGGAGCTCCTACGAGCAGTACTTC. It encodes CASSPGDGSGSSYEQYF. The full variable domain, its missing parts supplied by reference TRBV7-9 and TRBJ2-7, is DTGVSQNPRHKITKRGQNVTFRCDPISEHNRLYWYRQTLGQGPEFLTYFQNEAQLEKSRLLSDRFSAERPKGSFSTLEIQRTEQGDSAMYLCASSPGDGSGSSYEQYFGPGTRLTVT.

This sequence joins TRBV6-2 or TRBV6-3 and TRBJ2-7; D ambiguous. V was trimmed by 2 bases and J by 1 base, leaving 9 bases between them. Germline V gene sequence: CDR1 MNHEY, CDR2 SVGEGT. The CDR3 sequence is 14 residues long. The DNA for the CDR3 is TGTGCCAGCAGTTACCCGCAGGATTCCTACGAGCAGTACTTC. It specifies CASSYPQDSYEQYF.

The chain links TRBV4-1 to TRBJ1-2; 9 bases match TRBD1. After removal of 0 bases from V and 5 bases from J, the junction contained 16 bases not matched to a gene. In germline, CDR1 is MGHRA, CDR2 YSYEKL. The CDR3 length is 19 residues. The CDR3 spells CASSQEYYGTGKGGYGYTF. The CDR3 nucleotides are TGCGCCAGCAGCCAAGAGTATTATGGGACAGGGAAAGGAGGGTATGGCTACACCTTC.

This chain joins TRBV3-1 (or the pseudogene TRBV3-2) and TRBJ2-7; 9 bases fit TRBD2. The CDR3 contains 15 residues. V was clipped by 5 bases and J by 4 bases; unmatched bases: 9. Germline CDR1 reads LGHDT; CDR2 reads YNNKEL (reference sequence). The CDR3 region is CASSFRREGLYEQYF. CDR3 sequence (DNA): TGTGCCAGCAGCTTCCGGCGGGAGGGCCTTTACGAGCAGTACTTC.

The chain carries TRBV3-1 (or the pseudogene TRBV3-2) and TRBJ2-1; perhaps TRBD2 as D (7 bases). V lost 0 bases and J lost 0, with 18 bases in between. Germline CDR1 reads LGHDT; CDR2 reads YNNKEL (reference sequence). The CDR3 contains 19 residues. CDR3 bases: TGTGCCAGCAGCCAAGAATTCGGTGGGAGGGGGAGCTCCTACAATGAGCAGTTCTTC. The encoded protein is CASSQEFGGRGSSYNEQFF.

V is TRBV25-1 and J is TRBJ2-7, with D perhaps TRBD2 (6 bases). V gave up 2 bases and J gave up 7 bases, with 12 bases separating them. The germline V gene has CDR1 MGHDK and CDR2 SYGVNS. The CDR3 extends over 13 amino acids. The chain's CDR3 is CASSEHTGGEQYF. For the CDR3, the DNA is TGTGCCAGCAGTGAACACACCGGGGGTGAGCAGTACTTC.

This chain links TRBV28 with TRBJ1-3; 8 bases are shared with TRBD1. The germline V gene has CDR1 MDHEN and CDR2 SYDVKM. CDR3 size: 13 residues. V was pared by 10 bases and J by 4 bases, with 6 bases of the junction left unmatched. CDR3 in DNA: TGTGCCACCTCGGGACAGGCGGGAAACACCATATATTTT. Its translation: CATSGQAGNTIYF.

The chain is built from TRBV10-3 and TRBJ2-7; D unresolved. In germline, CDR1 is ENHRY, CDR2 SYGVKD. The CDR3 runs to 12 residues. V was pared by 4 bases and J by 1 base, with 5 bases between. The CDR3 spells CAISVASYEQYF. DNA for the CDR3: TGTGCCATCAGTGTAGCTTCCTACGAGCAGTACTTC.

Only a few counts were recorded for this clone. The rearrangement joins TRBV3-1 (or the pseudogene TRBV3-2) to TRBJ1-3; tentative D call: TRBD1 (6 bases). Trimming took off 1 base at V and 0 bases at J, with 7 bases between the two ends. From germline, CDR1 is LGHDT and CDR2 YNNKEL (reference sequence). This CDR3 has 15 residues. CDR3 bases: TGTGCCAGCAGCCAAGGAGGGGGCTCTGGAAACACCATATATTTT. This sequence encodes CASSQGGGSGNTIYF.

This chain uses TRBV9 with TRBJ1-1; no firm D call. Germline CDR1 and CDR2: SGDLS and YYNGEE. This CDR3 contains 15 residues. The V and J ends lost 0 bases and 4 bases respectively, with 13 bases between them. The CDR3 loop is CASSVVSGYGTEAFF. In nucleotides, the CDR3 is TGTGCCAGCAGCGTAGTCTCAGGATATGGCACTGAAGCTTTCTTT.

The V gene is TRBV7-9, the J gene TRBJ2-7; TRBD1 might be the D (6 bases). Trimming took off 5 bases at V and 2 bases at J, with 16 bases between the two ends. Per the germline V gene, CDR1 is SEHNR and CDR2 is FQNEAQ (reference sequence). CDR3 length: 15 residues. CDR3 sequence: CASSRPTGFTYEQYF. The DNA of the CDR3 is TGTGCCAGCAGCCGACCGACAGGATTTACCTACGAGCAGTACTTC.

This chain connects TRBV2 to TRBJ1-1; 8 bases line up with TRBD1. The CDR3 consists of 16 residues. Unmatched junction bases numbered 14, after V lost 6 bases and J lost 5 bases. The germline gives CDR1 SNHLY, CDR2 FYNNEI. The chain's CDR3 is CASRAGGTGGGTEAFF. Written as DNA, the CDR3 is TGTGCCAGCAGGGCCGGCGGGACAGGAGGGGGAACTGAAGCTTTCTTT.

V usage is TRBV28 and J usage is TRBJ2-6, with TRBD1 as a possible D gene (6 bases). CDR1 is MDHEN and CDR2 is SYDVKM in the germline V gene. Trimming left V 6 bases short and J 0 bases short, with 21 bases between. The CDR3 totals 19 residues. The CDR3 loop reads CASSRQAAHPFSGANVLTF. CDR3 DNA sequence: TGTGCCAGCAGCCGACAGGCCGCCCACCCCTTCTCTGGGGCCAACGTCCTGACTTTC.

The chain recombines TRBV11-2 with TRBJ2-3; weak D call: TRBD1 (5 bases). The germline gives CDR1 SGHAT, CDR2 FQNNGV. The CDR3 covers 14 residues. V lost 5 bases and J lost 5, with 14 bases in between. CDR3 nucleotide sequence: TGTGCCAGCAGCCGCGGCAGGGAAGTAGATACGCAGTATTTT. Encoded protein: CASSRGREVDTQYF. Complete variable domain (other parts from reference TRBV11-2 and TRBJ2-3): EAGVAQSPRYKIIEKRQSVAFWCNPISGHATLYWYQQILGQGPKLLIQFQNNGVVDDSQLPKDRFSAERLKGVDSTLKIQPAKLEDSAVYLCASSRGREVDTQYFGPGTRLTVL.

As regards this clone: Other DNA sequences in this specimen translate into the identical CDR3. The J gene is TRBJ1-5, the V gene TRBV7-3; TRBD1 agrees at 7 bases. The CDR3 length is 15 residues. Germline values: CDR1 SGHTA, CDR2 FQGTGA. With V trimmed by 0 bases and J by 2 bases, 1 base remained unmatched. The CDR3 sequence: CASSLTGQGNQPQHF. The CDR3 DNA is TGTGCCAGCAGCTTAACAGGACAGGGCAATCAGCCCCAGCATTTT. The complete variable domain, with remaining parts taken from reference TRBV7-3 and TRBJ1-5, reads GAGVSQTPSNKVTEKGKYVELRCDPISGHTALYWYRQSLGQGPEFLIYFQGTGAADDSGLPNDRFFAVRPEGSVSTLKIQRTERGDSAVYLCASSLTGQGNQPQHFGDGTRLSIL.

J is TRBJ1-3 and V is TRBV4-2; D is ambiguous. V was trimmed by 4 bases and J by 0 bases, leaving 10 bases between them. This CDR3 has 15 amino acids. Germline lookup yields CDR1 LGHNA and CDR2 YNFKEQ. This chain's CDR3 is CASSRGLASGNTIYF. Written as DNA, the CDR3 is TGTGCCAGCAGCCGCGGCTTGGCCTCTGGAAACACCATATATTTT.

J is TRBJ1-3 and V is TRBV7-8; D not certain. This CDR3 is built from 14 residues. The V end was cut by 5 bases, the J end by 3 bases, with 11 bases between. Germline assignment: CDR1 SGHVS and CDR2 FQNEAQ. This CDR3 reads CASSPGLSGNTIYF. For the CDR3, the DNA is TGTGCCAGCAGCCCGGGTTTGAGTGGAAACACCATATATTTT.

CDR3 bases: TGTGCCATCAGGGCGGGGACAGGGGTAACTGGGGCCAACGTCCTGACTTTC. This gives the protein CAIRAGTGVTGANVLTF. This chain links TRBV10-3 with TRBJ2-6, with TRBD1 identical over 10 bases. CDR1 is ENHRY and CDR2 is SYGVKD in the germline V gene. V lost 6 bases to trimming and J lost 2 bases; unmatched junction nucleotides: 7. The CDR3 sequence is 17 residues long.

The chain combines TRBV7-2 with TRBJ2-2; D not resolved. The CDR3 consists of 13 residues. Germline-derived CDR1 and CDR2 are SGHTA and FQGNSA. V lost 6 bases and J lost 7, with 12 bases in between. CDR3 DNA sequence: TGTGCCAGCAGGCTCAAGGCAGGCGGGGAGCTGTTTTTT. This translates into CASRLKAGGELFF.

The chain has TRBV24-1 and TRBJ2-1; 11 bases fit TRBD2. The junction had 10 bases not matched to a gene; V was cut back by 7 bases and J by 6 bases. Germline CDR1 and CDR2: KGHDR and SFDVKD. The CDR3 is 16 residues long. CDR3 sequence (DNA): TGTGCCACCAGGGGGGATTCCGGGACTAGCGGCAATGAGCAGTTCTTC. Amino acid sequence: CATRGDSGTSGNEQFF.

The chain uses TRBV2 and TRBJ2-7, with D unresolved. This CDR3 is 11 amino acids long. Trimming pared 6 bases from V and 5 bases from J, leaving 8 bases between. Germline-derived CDR1 and CDR2 are SNHLY and FYNNEI. The CDR3 coding sequence is TGTGCCAGCAGCCCGGAGAACGAGCAGTACTTC. It is translated as CASSPENEQYF.

The chain has TRBV19 and TRBJ2-7, with TRBD1 matching 7 bases. The CDR3 loop spans 14 amino acids. Trimming cost V 5 bases and J 4 bases; bases outside gene matches: 8. From germline, CDR1 is LNHDA and CDR2 SQIVND (reference sequence). For the CDR3, the DNA is TGTGCCAGTAGTCGCCAGGACAGGAGATACGAGCAGTACTTC. Translated: CASSRQDRRYEQYF.

The rearrangement joins TRBV24-1 to TRBJ2-1, with 13 bases aligning to TRBD2. J gave up 5 bases and V 4 bases, and 4 bases lay outside the gene matches. Germline CDR1 reads KGHDR; CDR2 reads SFDVKD. This CDR3 region has 16 residues. The CDR3: CATSEPGTSGNNEQFF. The CDR3 nucleotides read TGTGCCACCAGTGAGCCGGGGACTAGCGGGAACAATGAGCAGTTCTTC.

This rearrangement joins TRBV28 to TRBJ2-5; D uncertain. The CDR3 covers 15 residues. The V gene's germline CDR1 is MDHEN and CDR2 SYDVKM. V gave up 4 bases and J gave up 2 bases, with 14 bases separating them. CDR3 sequence (DNA): TGTGCCAGCAGTTCCGTCTGGAGCCCACAAGAGACCCAGTACTTC. Translation: CASSSVWSPQETQYF.

The J gene is TRBJ2-7, the V gene TRBV6-6; unclear D gene. V dropped 2 bases and J dropped 8 bases, with 13 bases sitting between them. CDR3 size: 13 residues. CDR1 is MNHNY, CDR2 SVGAGI, per germline (reference sequence). This CDR3 reads CASSYGEVRQQYF. The CDR3, as DNA: TGTGCCAGCAGTTACGGAGAGGTCCGCCAGCAGTACTTC.